This TCR beta chain was retrieved from a study of blood T cell repertoires in COVID-19. Study at large: Samples taken during acute and convalescent COVID-19 were collected in the United States, Italy and Spain. Sources were T cells, B-cell-depleted T cells, or PBMCs; the material itself was cDNA or gDNA.

V lost 3 bases, J lost 2 bases, and 12 bases lay in between. Per the germline V gene, CDR1 is SEHNR and CDR2 is FQNEAQ (reference sequence). The CDR3 is 15 residues long. Repertoires were generated with immunoSEQ multiplex PCR, while TCRdb's copy carries only in-frame clones and drops some. This table holds 85,000 to 95,000 clones, roughly 82% found once. The chain combines TRBV7-9 with TRBJ2-3; weak D call: TRBD1 (5 bases). This clonotype was sampled from a human donor in a cohort sampled during active COVID-19. The sequenced sample was peripheral blood. The chain's CDR3 is CASSFGQGVTDTQYF. The CDR3 DNA sequence: TGTGCCAGCAGCTTCGGACAAGGAGTCACAGATACGCAGTATTTT.